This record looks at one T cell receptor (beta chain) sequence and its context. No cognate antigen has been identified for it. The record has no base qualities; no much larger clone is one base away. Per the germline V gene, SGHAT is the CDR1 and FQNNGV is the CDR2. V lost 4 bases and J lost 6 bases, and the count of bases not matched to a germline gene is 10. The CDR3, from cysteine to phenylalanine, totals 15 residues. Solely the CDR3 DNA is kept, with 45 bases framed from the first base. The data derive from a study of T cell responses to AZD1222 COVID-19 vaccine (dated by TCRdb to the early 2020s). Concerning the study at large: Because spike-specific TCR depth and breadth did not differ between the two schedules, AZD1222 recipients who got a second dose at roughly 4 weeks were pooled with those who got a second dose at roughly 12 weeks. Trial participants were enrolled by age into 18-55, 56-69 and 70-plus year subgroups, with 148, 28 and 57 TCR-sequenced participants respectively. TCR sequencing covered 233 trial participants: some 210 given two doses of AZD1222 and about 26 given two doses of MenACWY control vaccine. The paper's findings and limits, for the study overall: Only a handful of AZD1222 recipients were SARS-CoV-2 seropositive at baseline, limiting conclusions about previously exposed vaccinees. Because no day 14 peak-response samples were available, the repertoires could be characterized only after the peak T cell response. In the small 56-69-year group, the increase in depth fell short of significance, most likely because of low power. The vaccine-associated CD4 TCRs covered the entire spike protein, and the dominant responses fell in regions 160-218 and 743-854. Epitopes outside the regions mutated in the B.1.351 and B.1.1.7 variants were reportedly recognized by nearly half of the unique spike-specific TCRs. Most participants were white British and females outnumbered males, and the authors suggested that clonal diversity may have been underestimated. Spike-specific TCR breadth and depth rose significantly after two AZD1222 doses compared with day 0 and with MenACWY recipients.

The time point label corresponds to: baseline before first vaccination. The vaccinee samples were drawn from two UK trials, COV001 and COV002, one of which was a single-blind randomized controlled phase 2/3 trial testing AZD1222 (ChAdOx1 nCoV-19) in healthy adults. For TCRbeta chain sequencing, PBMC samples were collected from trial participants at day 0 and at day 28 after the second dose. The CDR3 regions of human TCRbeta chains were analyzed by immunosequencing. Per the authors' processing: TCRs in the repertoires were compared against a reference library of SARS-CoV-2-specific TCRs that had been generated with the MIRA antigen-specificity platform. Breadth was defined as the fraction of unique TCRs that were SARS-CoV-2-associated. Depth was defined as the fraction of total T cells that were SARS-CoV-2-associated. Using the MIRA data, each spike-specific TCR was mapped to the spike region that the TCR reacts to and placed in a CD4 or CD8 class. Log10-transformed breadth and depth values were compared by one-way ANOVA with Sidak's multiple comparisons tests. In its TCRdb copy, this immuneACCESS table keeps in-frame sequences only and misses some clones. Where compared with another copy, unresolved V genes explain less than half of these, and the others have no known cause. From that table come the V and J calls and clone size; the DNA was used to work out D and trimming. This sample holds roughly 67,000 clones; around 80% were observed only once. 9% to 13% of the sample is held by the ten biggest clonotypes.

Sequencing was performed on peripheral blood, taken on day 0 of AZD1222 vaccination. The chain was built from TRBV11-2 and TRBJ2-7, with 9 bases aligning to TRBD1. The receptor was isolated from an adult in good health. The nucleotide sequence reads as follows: TGTGCCAGCAGCTCCGACAGGGGGGGTTATCTCGAGCAGTACTTC. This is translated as CASSSDRGGYLEQYF. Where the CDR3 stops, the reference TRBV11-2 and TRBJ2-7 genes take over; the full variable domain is EAGVAQSPRYKIIEKRQSVAFWCNPISGHATLYWYQQILGQGPKLLIQFQNNGVVDDSQLPKDRFSAERLKGVDSTLKIQPAKLEDSAVYLCASSSDRGGYLEQYFGPGTRLTVT.